This TCR beta chain originates from a study of Graves' ophthalmopathy and Graves' hyperthyroidism. Study-wide findings and caveats: The majority of expanded thyroid clonotypes above 0.001 frequency also occurred in blood. In predicting ophthalmopathy progression, the model reached around 66% sensitivity and 72.22% specificity.

Ophthalmopathic donors had moderate-to-severe activity, CAS ≥3 and NOSPECS ≥4, with disease that had lasted under 3 months. Clinicians made diagnoses from clinical symptoms, serum thyroxine, TRAb, thyroid ultrasound and orbital computed tomography. Trimming shortened V by 2 bases and J by 6 bases, and 7 bases separated the two germline ends. The CDR3 has 12 residues. Germline CDR1 and CDR2: SQVTM and ANQGSEA. This clonotype was recorded only once. Its antigen is unidentified. RNA transcripts yielded amplified TCR beta CDR3 regions. After a first-round RT-PCR with HTBI primers, a second-round multiplex PCR was run. TCRdb re-called the multiplex PCR reads with MiXCR, one entry per CDR3 protein. There are 660,000 or so distinct CDR3 sequences in the sample; over 40% occur only once, and around 3.3% lies in the top ten.

The receptor comes from an adult man with Graves' ophthalmopathy. The sample was peripheral blood. The rearrangement joins TRBV29-1 to TRBJ1-4, with D hard to call. In DNA, the CDR3 is TGCAGCGTTGAATGGGGTGATGAAAAACTGTTTTTT. This sequence encodes CSVEWGDEKLFF.